The 11 T cell receptor beta chains presented below share a single source sample, sequenced in a study of CD8 T cells in ankylosing spondylitis. TCRdb reprocessed the 5' RACE reads with MiXCR, giving one entry per CDR3 protein. The sample lists roughly 180,000 distinct CDR3 sequences, roughly 13% seen once, with approximately 17% in the top ten. Sequencing input: blood, either unsorted or a sorted T cell fraction (not recorded which). These receptors all come from a male donor with ankylosing spondylitis or in good health (not recorded which).

This clonotype showed up just a few times. The J gene is TRBJ2-3, the V gene TRBV29-1; no firm D call. The germline V gene has CDR1 SQVTM and CDR2 ANQGSEA. V was trimmed by 5 bases and J by 1 base, leaving 13 bases between them. The CDR3 length is 14 residues. The CDR3 region is CSVSDKVRTDTQYF. CDR3 bases: TGCAGCGTTTCCGATAAGGTGCGCACAGATACGCAGTATTTT.

The sample holds many counts of this clonotype. This chain uses TRBV14 with TRBJ2-7, with D possibly being TRBD1 (6 bases). With 0 bases removed from V and 5 bases from J, the gap between germline ends came to 14 bases. The CDR3 covers 15 residues. From germline, CDR1 is SGHDN and CDR2 FVKESK. DNA of the CDR3: TGTGCCAGCAGCCAAGAATGGAACAGGGACCACGAGCAGTACTTC. Its protein product is CASSQEWNRDHEQYF.

The gene calls are TRBV4-1 and TRBJ2-1; no definite D call. The V gene lost 2 bases and the J gene lost 8 bases, with 7 bases spanning the gap. From germline, CDR1 is MGHRA and CDR2 YSYEKL. The CDR3 spans 12 residues. The DNA for the CDR3 is TGCGCCAGCAGCCAAACCGAATATGAGCAGTTCTTC. Its translation is CASSQTEYEQFF.

The CDR3 here is CASSPGLEETQYF. For the CDR3, the DNA is TGTGCCAGCAGTCCGGGACTGGAAGAGACCCAGTACTTC. This sequence joins TRBV6-6 and TRBJ2-5, with D possibly being TRBD2 (6 bases). CDR1 is MNHNY and CDR2 is SVGAGI in the germline V gene (reference sequence). Trimming took 5 bases from V and 3 from J, leaving 10 bases between them. This CDR3 has 13 amino acids.

In its sample, this clonotype was seen a few times. The V and J genes are TRBV12-3 or TRBV12-4 and TRBJ2-7; D call uncertain. V lost 7 bases and J 5 bases, leaving 15 bases between the germline ends. The CDR3 length is 13 residues. CDR3 sequence (DNA): TGTGCCAGCAACTCAGAGGACGGAGACGAGCAGTACTTC. Encoded protein: CASNSEDGDEQYF.

This clonotype was picked up many times. The chain uses TRBV7-9 and TRBJ1-1, with D tentatively TRBD1 (5 bases). The germline V gene has CDR1 SEHNR and CDR2 FQNEAQ (reference sequence). CDR3 length equals 14 residues. V was trimmed by 3 bases and J by 6 bases, leaving 14 bases between them. CDR3 amino acids: CASSLALGAAEAFF. CDR3 in DNA: TGTGCCAGCAGCTTGGCCCTCGGGGCGGCTGAAGCTTTCTTT.

There are a few counts of this clonotype. The rearrangement joins TRBV27 to TRBJ2-1; 7 bases align to TRBD2. The CDR3 is made up of 17 amino acids. Germline-derived CDR1 and CDR2 are MNHEY and SMNVEV (reference sequence). The V gene end was trimmed by 7 bases and the J gene end by 0 bases; junction bases not matched to a gene: 12. CDR3 DNA: TGTGCCAGCAACCTACGGGGCGGGAGAAGCTCCTACAATGAGCAGTTCTTC. This sequence encodes CASNLRGGRSSYNEQFF.

This clonotype occurred a few times. J is TRBJ2-1 and V is TRBV29-1, with D unclear. V was clipped by 3 bases and J by 7 bases, with 13 bases between them. The CDR3 is made up of 13 amino acids. Per the germline V gene, CDR1 is SQVTM and CDR2 is ANQGSEA. The CDR3 sequence: CSVDISGRNEQFF. CDR3 DNA sequence: TGCAGCGTTGATATCTCTGGTCGGAATGAGCAGTTCTTC.

V usage is TRBV2 and J usage is TRBJ2-1; 8 nucleotides match TRBD2. The CDR3 loop spans 12 amino acids. J was trimmed by 9 bases and V by 7 bases; bases with no gene match: 5. Looked up from germline, CDR1 is SNHLY and CDR2 is FYNNEI. CDR3 sequence (DNA): TGTGCCAGCACAGCGGGGGAGGGTGAGCAGTTCTTC. This translates into CASTAGEGEQFF.

The chain is built from TRBV14 and TRBJ2-3; 10 nucleotides line up with TRBD2. CDR3 length: 16 residues. Germline V gives CDR1 SGHDN, CDR2 FVKESK. V was pared by 1 base and J by 7 bases, with 8 bases of the junction left unmatched. The CDR3 protein is CASSQGPSGGENTQYF. The DNA for the CDR3 is TGTGCCAGCAGCCAAGGGCCTAGCGGGGGTGAGAATACGCAGTATTTT.

The V and J genes are TRBV4-1 and TRBJ2-1, with TRBD2 identical over 13 bases. The trim removed 1 base at V and 5 bases at J, leaving 2 bases unmatched. This CDR3 spans 16 amino acids. Germline V gene data show CDR1 as MGHRA and CDR2 as YSYEKL. CDR3 in amino acids: CASSQVGTSGDNEQFF. The CDR3, as DNA: TGCGCCAGCAGCCAAGTAGGGACTAGCGGGGACAATGAGCAGTTCTTC.